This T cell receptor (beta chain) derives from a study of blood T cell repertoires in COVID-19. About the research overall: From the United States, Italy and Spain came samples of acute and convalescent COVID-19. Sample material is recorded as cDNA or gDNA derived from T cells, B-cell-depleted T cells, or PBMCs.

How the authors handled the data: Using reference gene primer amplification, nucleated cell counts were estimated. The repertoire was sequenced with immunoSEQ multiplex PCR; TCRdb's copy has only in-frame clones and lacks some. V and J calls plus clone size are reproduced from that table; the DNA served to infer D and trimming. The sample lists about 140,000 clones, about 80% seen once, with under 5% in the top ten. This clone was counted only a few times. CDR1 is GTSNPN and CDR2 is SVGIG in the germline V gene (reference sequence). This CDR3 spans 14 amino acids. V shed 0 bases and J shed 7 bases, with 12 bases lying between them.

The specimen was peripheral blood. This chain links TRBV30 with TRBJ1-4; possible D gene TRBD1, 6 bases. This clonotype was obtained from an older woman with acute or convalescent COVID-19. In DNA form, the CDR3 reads TGTGCCTGGAGTGTATCCCTAGGGGGTGAAAAACTGTTTTTT. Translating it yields CAWSVSLGGEKLFF.